Detailed here is one TCR beta chain. Its antigen is not identified. This sample is drawn from a study of T cell clonotyping in hematopoietic cell transplantation. Points from the study as a whole: Few recipient clonotypes overlapped donors; over 95% were de novo at given depth. Graft donor and pretransplant recipient Inverse Simpson Index values predicted broader posttransplant TCR diversity. No sorting was done, leaving CD4 and CD8 contributions mixed. Recipient TCR diversity dropped after transplant; expanded clonotypes rose from day 30 to 180.

This CDR3 is built from 11 residues. The germline V and J ends were trimmed by 2 bases and 5 bases, with 3 bases remaining between them. Germline assignment: CDR1 MNHNY and CDR2 SVGAGI (reference sequence). Method: immunoSEQ multiplex PCR; TCRdb's copy keeps in-frame clones and lacks some. The sample lists some 40,000 clones, around 94% occurring once. This rearrangement joins TRBV6-6 to TRBJ2-5; no firm D call. The clonotype was recovered from a woman aged 45-59 years in good health. Some clones in this sample may be carry-over from other donors' samples. The sample taken for sequencing was peripheral blood mononuclear cells. CDR3 DNA sequence: TGTGCCAGCAGTTACGATGAGACCCAGTACTTC. Translated, it gives CASSYDETQYF.